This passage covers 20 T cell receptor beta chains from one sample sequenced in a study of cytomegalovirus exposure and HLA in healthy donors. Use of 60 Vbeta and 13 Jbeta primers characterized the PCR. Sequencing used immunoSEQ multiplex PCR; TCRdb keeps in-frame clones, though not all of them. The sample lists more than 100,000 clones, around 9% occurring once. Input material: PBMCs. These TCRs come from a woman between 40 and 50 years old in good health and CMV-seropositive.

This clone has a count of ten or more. DNA of the CDR3: TGTGCCAGCAGCTTAGAGGCCCAACTAGGTAACGAGCAGTACTTC. It is translated as CASSLEAQLGNEQYF. This chain links TRBV11-2 with TRBJ2-7; D is perhaps TRBD2 (5 bases). The CDR3 has 15 residues. Trimming shortened V by 0 bases and J by 5 bases, and 14 bases separated the two germline ends. Germline V gene sequence: CDR1 SGHAT, CDR2 FQNNGV.

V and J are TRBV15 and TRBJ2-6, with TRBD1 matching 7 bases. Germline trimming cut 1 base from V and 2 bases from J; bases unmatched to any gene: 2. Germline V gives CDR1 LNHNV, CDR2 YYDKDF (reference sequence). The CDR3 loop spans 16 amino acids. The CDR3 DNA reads TGTGCCACCAGCAGAGCCACAGGGGCTGGGGCCAACGTCCTGACTTTC. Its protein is CATSRATGAGANVLTF.

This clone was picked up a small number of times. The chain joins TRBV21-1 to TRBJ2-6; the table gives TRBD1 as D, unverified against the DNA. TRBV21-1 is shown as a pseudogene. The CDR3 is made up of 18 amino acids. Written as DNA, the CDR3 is TGTGCCAGCAGCGGACGGGACAGGGAGGTCGCTGGGGCCAACGTCCTGACTTTC. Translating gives CASSGRDREVAGANVLTF.

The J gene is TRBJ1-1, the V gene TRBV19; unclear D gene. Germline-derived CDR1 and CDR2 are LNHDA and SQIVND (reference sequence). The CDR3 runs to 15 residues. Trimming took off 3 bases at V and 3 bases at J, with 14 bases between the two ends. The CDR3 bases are TGTGCCAGTAGTATTAGGTTCCACGGGGACACTGAAGCTTTCTTT. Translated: CASSIRFHGDTEAFF.

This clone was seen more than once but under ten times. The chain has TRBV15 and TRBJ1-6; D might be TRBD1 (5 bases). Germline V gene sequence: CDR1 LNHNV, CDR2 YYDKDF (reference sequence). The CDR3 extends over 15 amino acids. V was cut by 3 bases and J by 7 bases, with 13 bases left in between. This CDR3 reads CATSRDYQGNSPLHF. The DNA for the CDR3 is TGTGCCACCAGCAGGGATTACCAGGGAAATTCACCCCTCCACTTT.

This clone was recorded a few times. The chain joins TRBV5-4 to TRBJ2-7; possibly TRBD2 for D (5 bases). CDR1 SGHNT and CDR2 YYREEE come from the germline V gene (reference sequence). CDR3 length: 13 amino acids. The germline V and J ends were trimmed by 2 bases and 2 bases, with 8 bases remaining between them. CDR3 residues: CASSFTGTYEQYF. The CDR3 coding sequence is TGTGCCAGCAGCTTCACGGGGACCTACGAGCAGTACTTC. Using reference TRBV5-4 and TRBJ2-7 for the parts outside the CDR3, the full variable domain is ETGVTQSPTHLIKTRGQQVTLRCSSQSGHNTVSWYQQALGQGPQFIFQYYREEENGRGNFPPRFSGLQFPNYSSELNVNALELDDSALYLCASSFTGTYEQYFGPGTRLTVT.

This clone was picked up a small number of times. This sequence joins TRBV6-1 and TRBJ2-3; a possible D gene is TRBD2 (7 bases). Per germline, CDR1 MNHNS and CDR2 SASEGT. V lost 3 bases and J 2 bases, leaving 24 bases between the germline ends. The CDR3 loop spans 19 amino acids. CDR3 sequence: CASSEFGGGGLPSTDTQYF. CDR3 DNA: TGTGCCAGCAGTGAGTTCGGAGGCGGGGGCCTCCCCTCCACAGATACGCAGTATTTT.

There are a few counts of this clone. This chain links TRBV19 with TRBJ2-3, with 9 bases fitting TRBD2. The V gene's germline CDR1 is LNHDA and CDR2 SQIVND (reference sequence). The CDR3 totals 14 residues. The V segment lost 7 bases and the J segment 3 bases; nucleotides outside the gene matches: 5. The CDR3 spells CASTEREETDTQYF. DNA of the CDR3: TGTGCCAGTACTGAGCGGGAGGAAACAGATACGCAGTATTTT. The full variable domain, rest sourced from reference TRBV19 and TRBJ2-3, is DGGITQSPKYLFRKEGQNVTLSCEQNLNHDAMYWYRQDPGQGLRLIYYSQIVNDFQKGDIAEGYSVSREKKESFPLTVTSAQKNPTAFYLCASTEREETDTQYFGPGTRLTVL.

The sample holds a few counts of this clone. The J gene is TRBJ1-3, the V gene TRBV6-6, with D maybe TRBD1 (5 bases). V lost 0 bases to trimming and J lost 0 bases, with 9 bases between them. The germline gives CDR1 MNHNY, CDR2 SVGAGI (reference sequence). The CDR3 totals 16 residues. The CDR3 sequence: CASSYSTGPSGNTIYF. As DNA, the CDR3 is TGTGCCAGCAGTTACTCTACAGGTCCCTCTGGAAACACCATATATTTT.

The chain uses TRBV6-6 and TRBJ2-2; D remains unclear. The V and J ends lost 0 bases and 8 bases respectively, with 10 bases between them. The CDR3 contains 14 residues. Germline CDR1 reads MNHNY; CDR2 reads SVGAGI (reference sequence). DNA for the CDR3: TGTGCCAGCAGTTACTCGATAGCCGGAGGGGAGCTGTTTTTT. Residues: CASSYSIAGGELFF.

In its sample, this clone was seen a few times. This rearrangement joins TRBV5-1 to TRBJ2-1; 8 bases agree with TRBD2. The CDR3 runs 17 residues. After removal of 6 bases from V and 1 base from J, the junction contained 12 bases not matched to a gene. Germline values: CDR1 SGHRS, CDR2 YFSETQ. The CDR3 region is CASNPRGGDRSYNEQFF. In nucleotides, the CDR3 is TGCGCCAGCAACCCCCGGGGGGGAGACAGATCCTACAATGAGCAGTTCTTC.

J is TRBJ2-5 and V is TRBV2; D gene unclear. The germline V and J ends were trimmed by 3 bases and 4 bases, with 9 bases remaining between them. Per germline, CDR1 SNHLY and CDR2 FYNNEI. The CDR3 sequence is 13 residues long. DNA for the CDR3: TGTGCCAGCAGTGAGGTAGTTCGAGAGACCCAGTACTTC. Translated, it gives CASSEVVRETQYF.

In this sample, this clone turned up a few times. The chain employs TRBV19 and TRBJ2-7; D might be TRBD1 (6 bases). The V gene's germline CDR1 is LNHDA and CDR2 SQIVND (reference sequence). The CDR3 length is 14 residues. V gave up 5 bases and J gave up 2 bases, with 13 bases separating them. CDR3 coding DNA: TGTGCCAGTAGTCCACAGGGTGTCGCCTACGAGCAGTACTTC. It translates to CASSPQGVAYEQYF.

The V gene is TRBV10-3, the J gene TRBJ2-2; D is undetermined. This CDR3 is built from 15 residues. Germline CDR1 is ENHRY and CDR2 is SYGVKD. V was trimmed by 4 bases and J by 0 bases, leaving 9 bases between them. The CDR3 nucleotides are TGTGCCATCAGTGGCTTGGGCTCGAACACCGGGGAGCTGTTTTTT. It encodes CAISGLGSNTGELFF.

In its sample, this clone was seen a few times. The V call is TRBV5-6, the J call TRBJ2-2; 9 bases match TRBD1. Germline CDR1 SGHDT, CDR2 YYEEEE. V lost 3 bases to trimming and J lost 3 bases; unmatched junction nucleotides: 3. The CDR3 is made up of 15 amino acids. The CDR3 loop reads CASSWGQGHTGELFF. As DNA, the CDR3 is TGTGCCAGCAGCTGGGGACAGGGACACACCGGGGAGCTGTTTTTT.

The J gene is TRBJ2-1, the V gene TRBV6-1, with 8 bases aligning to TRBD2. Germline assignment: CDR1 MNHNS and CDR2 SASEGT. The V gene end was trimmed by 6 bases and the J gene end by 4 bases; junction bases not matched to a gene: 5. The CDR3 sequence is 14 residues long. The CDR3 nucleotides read TGTGCCAGCAGCGTAGCGGGGATTTACAATGAGCAGTTCTTC. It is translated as CASSVAGIYNEQFF.

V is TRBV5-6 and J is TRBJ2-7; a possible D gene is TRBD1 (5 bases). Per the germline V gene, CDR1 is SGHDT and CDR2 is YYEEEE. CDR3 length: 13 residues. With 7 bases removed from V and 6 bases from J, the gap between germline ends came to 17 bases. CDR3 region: CASGRQSGPEQYF. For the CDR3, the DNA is TGTGCCAGCGGAAGACAGAGTGGTCCCGAGCAGTACTTC.

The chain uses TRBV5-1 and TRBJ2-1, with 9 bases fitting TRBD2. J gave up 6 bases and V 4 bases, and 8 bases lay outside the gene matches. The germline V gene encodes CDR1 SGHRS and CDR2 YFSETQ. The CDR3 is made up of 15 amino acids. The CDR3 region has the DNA TGCGCCAGCAGCCCCCCAGCGGGGGGTCTCAATGAGCAGTTCTTC. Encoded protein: CASSPPAGGLNEQFF.

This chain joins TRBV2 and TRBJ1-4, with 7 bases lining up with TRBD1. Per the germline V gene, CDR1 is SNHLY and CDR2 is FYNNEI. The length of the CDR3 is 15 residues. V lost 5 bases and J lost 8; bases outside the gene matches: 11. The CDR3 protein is CASSRQTGRGEKLFF. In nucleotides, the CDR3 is TGTGCCAGCAGTAGACAGACAGGGAGAGGGGAAAAACTGTTTTTT.

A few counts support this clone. The CDR3 is CASSPSGQGAEQPQHF. CDR3 bases: TGTGCCAGCAGCCCAAGTGGTCAGGGGGCTGAACAGCCCCAGCATTTT. The gene calls are TRBV14 and TRBJ1-5; TRBD1 aligns across 8 bases. From germline, CDR1 is SGHDN and CDR2 FVKESK. The CDR3 covers 16 residues. V lost 4 bases, J lost 7 bases, and 12 bases stayed unmatched.